This note documents a single TCR beta chain sequence. This clone was picked up a small number of times. This receptor's antigen is unknown. Nothing much larger sits one base from this clone, and base qualities are not available. The data originate from a study of T cell changes during pregnancy in multiple sclerosis (dated by TCRdb to between 2017 and 2020). Concerning the study at large: Changes in the T cell repertoire over the course of pregnancy were examined in this study in women with multiple sclerosis.

Reading from cysteine to phenylalanine, the CDR3 counts 14 amino acids. Only the CDR3 portion is preserved as DNA: 42 bases, with reading frame beginning at the first base. Taken from the germline V gene (reference sequence), the CDR1 and CDR2 loops are MNHEY and SMNVEV. The germline ends are 9 bases apart after V is trimmed by 4 bases and J by 0 bases. The protocol used for the library was the immunoSEQ multiplex PCR assay. TCRdb stores this immuneACCESS table with in-frame sequences only. Part of the clones is absent; in the studies checked, under half of the shortfall reflects unresolved V genes, and no reason is known for the rest. For this sample there are under 50,000 clones; approximately 92% appear just once. Of the sample, around 5.5% is held by the ten largest clones.

The sequence links TRBV27 to TRBJ1-1; no D gene call is confident. The material sequenced was CD8+ T cells from peripheral blood mononuclear cells, taken in the third trimester of pregnancy. This sequence originates from a female donor with multiple sclerosis, enrolled in a pregnancy study. CDR3 reads: CASSSTFMNTEAFF. The sequenced DNA: TGTGCCAGCAGTTCGACATTTATGAACACTGAAGCTTTCTTT.